The 32 T cell receptor beta chains below all came from one sample that was sequenced in a study of T cells after posttransplantation cyclophosphamide. Busulfan-fludarabine conditioning, marrow transplant, and cyclophosphamide on days +3 and +4 were administered. TCRdb's table, derived via immunoSEQ multiplex PCR, lists solely in-frame clones and lacks some. The sample yields around 10,000 clones, approximately 80% seen once. The sequenced sample was PBMCs, obtained 1,700 to 2,000 days after allogeneic stem cell transplant with posttransplant cyclophosphamide. The receptors come from a female patient aged 50-59 years who received an allogeneic stem cell transplant from a related donor, was CMV-positive, and had no GVHD. Some T cells may originate from the graft donor.

The CDR3 region is CSVRISRGSEQFF. The CDR3, as DNA: TGCAGCGTCCGGATTAGTAGGGGAAGTGAGCAGTTCTTC. The chain recombines TRBV29-1 with TRBJ2-1, with a weak D call TRBD1 (5 bases). This CDR3 is 13 amino acids long. Germline V gene sequence: CDR1 SQVTM, CDR2 ANQGSEA. The V end was cut by 6 bases, the J end by 9 bases, with 18 bases between.

The chain couples TRBV14 to TRBJ2-1; no reliable D call. V lost 3 bases and J lost 7, with 7 bases in between. This CDR3 comprises 12 residues. The V gene's germline CDR1 is SGHDN and CDR2 FVKESK. CDR3 bases: TGTGCCAGCAGCCACGGTCCAAATGAGCAGTTCTTC. Residues: CASSHGPNEQFF.

CDR3 bases: TGTGCCAGCTCACCACAAACGGGGAGTGTTAACTATGGCTACACCTTC. Amino acids: CASSPQTGSVNYGYTF. The chain uses TRBV18 and TRBJ1-2, with no clear D. Trimming shortened V by 1 base and J by 1 base, and 13 bases separated the two germline ends. CDR1 and CDR2 from the germline V gene are KGHSH and LQKENI. This CDR3 has 16 amino acids.

This clone was seen once. The chain joins TRBV6-5 to TRBJ2-5, with 10 bases fitting TRBD1. Germline CDR1 reads MNHEY; CDR2 reads SVGAGI. This CDR3 contains 16 residues. V trimming: 2 bases; J trimming: 13 bases; junction bases outside the gene matches: 16. In nucleotides, the CDR3 is TGTGCCAGCAGTTACCTTGTCCGGACAGGGGGGACCCCCTTGTACTTC. Translation: CASSYLVRTGGTPLYF.

The chain carries TRBV6-5 and TRBJ1-1, with unresolved D. Germline V gene data show CDR1 as MNHEY and CDR2 as SVGAGI. CDR3 size: 14 residues. V was pared by 8 bases and J by 0 bases, with 13 bases between. The CDR3: CASRRTTMNTEAFF. CDR3 DNA sequence: TGTGCCAGCCGGAGAACCACCATGAACACTGAAGCTTTCTTT.

The V gene is TRBV6-5, the J gene TRBJ1-1; perhaps TRBD1 as D (6 bases). There are 15 residues in the CDR3. The germline V and J ends were trimmed by 2 bases and 2 bases, with 12 bases remaining between them. Per germline, CDR1 MNHEY and CDR2 SVGAGI. DNA for the CDR3: TGTGCCAGCAGTTACATAGGACAGCGAAACACTGAAGCTTTCTTT. This translates into CASSYIGQRNTEAFF.

The gene calls are TRBV19 and TRBJ1-1, with 9 bases that match TRBD1. Germline loops: CDR1 LNHDA, CDR2 SQIVND (reference sequence). The trim removed 6 bases at V and 4 bases at J, leaving 12 bases unmatched. The CDR3 is made up of 16 amino acids. The CDR3 loop is CASRGGQGNGGTEAFF. CDR3 in DNA: TGTGCCAGTAGGGGAGGACAGGGGAATGGGGGCACTGAAGCTTTCTTT.

V is TRBV19 and J is TRBJ1-2; D ambiguous. V was trimmed by 6 bases and J by 0 bases, leaving 11 bases between them. This CDR3 region has 14 residues. Germline V gives CDR1 LNHDA, CDR2 SQIVND (reference sequence). CDR3: CASRNRPSNYGYTF. CDR3 nucleotide sequence: TGTGCCAGTAGGAACAGACCCTCTAACTATGGCTACACCTTC. The complete variable domain, with remaining parts taken from reference TRBV19 and TRBJ1-2, reads DGGITQSPKYLFRKEGQNVTLSCEQNLNHDAMYWYRQDPGQGLRLIYYSQIVNDFQKGDIAEGYSVSREKKESFPLTVTSAQKNPTAFYLCASRNRPSNYGYTFGSGTRLTVV.

V is TRBV6-6 and J is TRBJ1-2; D is uncertain. The CDR3 consists of 11 residues. Germline assignment: CDR1 MNHNY and CDR2 SVGAGI (reference sequence). V was shortened by 6 bases and J by 14 bases, with 16 bases between the two germline ends. The CDR3 region has the DNA TGTGCCAGCAGAGCCGACACCCCTACAACCTTC. Its protein is CASRADTPTTF.

The J gene is TRBJ2-7, the V gene TRBV19, with D possibly being TRBD1 (5 bases). The CDR3 spans 13 residues. The germline V gene has CDR1 LNHDA and CDR2 SQIVND (reference sequence). Trimming stripped 3 bases from V and 3 bases from J, with 9 bases between. The CDR3 region has the DNA TGTGCCAGTAGTATGGCCGACAGCTACGAGCAGTACTTC. Amino acid sequence: CASSMADSYEQYF.

The chain carries TRBV18 and TRBJ2-3, with 10 nucleotides matching TRBD1. V lost 3 bases and J lost 4; bases outside the gene matches: 4. Germline loops: CDR1 KGHSH, CDR2 LQKENI. CDR3 size: 15 residues. CDR3 in DNA: TGTGCCAGCTCACCGACAGGGGGCGATTCAGATACGCAGTATTTT. It specifies CASSPTGGDSDTQYF.

This clone has a handful of counts. The chain joins TRBV6-5 to TRBJ1-5; possibly TRBD1 for D (5 bases). Per germline, CDR1 MNHEY and CDR2 SVGAGI. The CDR3 loop spans 15 amino acids. Trimming took 8 bases from V and 1 from J, leaving 15 bases between them. Here the CDR3 reads CASAQGHRSNQPQHF. CDR3 bases: TGTGCCAGCGCGCAGGGTCACAGGAGCAATCAGCCCCAGCATTTT.

This sequence joins TRBV10-3 and TRBJ2-7; TRBD2 is a possible D gene (5 bases). CDR3 length: 13 amino acids. Trimming took off 4 bases at V and 6 bases at J, with 13 bases between the two ends. CDR1 and CDR2 from the germline V gene are ENHRY and SYGVKD. The CDR3 loop reads CAISGLQGGEQYF. The CDR3 DNA is TGTGCCATCAGTGGCCTTCAAGGAGGCGAGCAGTACTTC.

V gene TRBV27 combines with J gene TRBJ1-4, with a possible D match to TRBD1 (6 bases). The CDR3 is 19 residues long. Per germline, CDR1 MNHEY and CDR2 SMNVEV (reference sequence). Trimming shortened V by 3 bases and J by 7 bases, and 27 bases separated the two germline ends. The CDR3 here is CASSFTPGTSWDDGEKLFF. CDR3 nucleotides: TGTGCCAGCAGTTTTACCCCCGGGACAAGCTGGGATGATGGTGAAAAACTGTTTTTT. Variable domain in full (rest from reference TRBV27 and TRBJ1-4): EAQVTQNPRYLITVTGKKLTVTCSQNMNHEYMSWYRQDPGLGLRQIYYSMNVEVTDKGDVPEGYKVSRKEKRNFPLILESPSPNQTSLYFCASSFTPGTSWDDGEKLFFGSGTQLSVL.

As for this clone: Other nucleotide sequences from this sample produce the same CDR3. The chain has TRBV7-8 and TRBJ2-7, with D perhaps matching TRBD2 (6 bases). V was trimmed by 5 bases and J by 0 bases, leaving 14 bases between them. The CDR3 loop spans 15 amino acids. Germline values: CDR1 SGHVS, CDR2 FQNEAQ. The CDR3 here is CASSLTGDLSYEQYF. CDR3 sequence (DNA): TGTGCCAGCAGCCTAACGGGGGACCTCTCCTACGAGCAGTACTTC.

This chain joins TRBV23-1 and TRBJ1-1, with D perhaps matching TRBD1 (6 bases). TRBV23-1 is annotated as an ORF whose role is uncertain. V was pared by 2 bases and J by 0 bases, with 13 bases between. This CDR3 contains 16 residues. CDR3: CASSQPQGTVNTEAFF. The DNA for the CDR3 is TGCGCCAGCAGTCAACCACAGGGAACTGTGAACACTGAAGCTTTCTTT.

The V call is TRBV6-5, the J call TRBJ2-7, with TRBD1 as a possible D gene (6 bases). CDR3 length equals 14 residues. The germline V and J ends were trimmed by 5 bases and 12 bases, with 23 bases remaining between them. CDR1 is MNHEY, CDR2 SVGAGI, per germline. CDR3 DNA: TGTGCCAGCAGTCCCCCGCCCGGGACACCCCTCCTGTACTTC. This codes for CASSPPPGTPLLYF.

This sequence joins TRBV18 and TRBJ2-3; D is undetermined. Germline V gene lookup returns CDR1 KGHSH and CDR2 LQKENI. Trimming shortened V by 3 bases and J by 4 bases, and 14 bases separated the two germline ends. This CDR3 region has 15 residues. CDR3 DNA sequence: TGTGCCAGCTCACCGGCGGTACTTGTCTCAGATACGCAGTATTTT. This sequence encodes CASSPAVLVSDTQYF.

This chain links TRBV4-1 with TRBJ1-5; D might be TRBD1 (5 bases). Trimming removed 4 bases at V and 6 bases at J, with 13 bases between. The CDR3 spans 14 residues. The germline V gene encodes CDR1 MGHRA and CDR2 YSYEKL. CDR3 bases: TGCGCCAGCAGCCTGGGAGGGGTTGGTCAGCCCCAGCATTTT. Protein product: CASSLGGVGQPQHF.

This clone has more than one count but fewer than ten. This chain uses TRBV4-2 with TRBJ2-2; 7 nucleotides match TRBD1. V lost 4 bases and J lost 2; bases outside the gene matches: 10. The CDR3 spans 17 residues. Germline-derived CDR1 and CDR2 are LGHNA and YNFKEQ. The CDR3 region has the DNA TGTGCCAGCAGCCGAAGAGGGGGCATGGGAAACACCGGGGAGCTGTTTTTT. This translates into CASSRRGGMGNTGELFF.

This sequence joins TRBV29-1 and TRBJ2-2, with D possibly matching TRBD1 (7 bases). Per the germline V gene, CDR1 is SQVTM and CDR2 is ANQGSEA. This CDR3 is 18 amino acids long. V was pared by 7 bases and J by 4 bases, with 28 bases between. In DNA, the CDR3 is TGCAGCGCAACAATACATATCACCGGGACAGCGGGCACCGGGGAGCTGTTTTTT. Its translation: CSATIHITGTAGTGELFF.

This chain connects TRBV28 to TRBJ1-1, with 7 bases aligning to TRBD1. The junction had 9 bases not matched to a gene; V was cut back by 5 bases and J by 0 bases. Per the germline V gene, CDR1 is MDHEN and CDR2 is SYDVKM. The CDR3 covers 16 residues. The CDR3 sequence is CASSTGQKPLNTEAFF. The CDR3 DNA reads as TGTGCCAGCAGTACGGGACAGAAGCCCCTGAACACTGAAGCTTTCTTT.

This chain joins TRBV5-6 and TRBJ1-5; tentatively, D is TRBD1 (6 bases). CDR3 length: 14 residues. Germline V gene lookup returns CDR1 SGHDT and CDR2 YYEEEE. Trimming left V 4 bases short and J 5 bases short, with 13 bases between. CDR3 sequence reads: CASSPGGWDQPQHF. For the CDR3, the DNA is TGTGCCAGCAGCCCGGGGGGCTGGGATCAGCCCCAGCATTTT.

V is TRBV11-2 and J is TRBJ2-5; D perhaps matches TRBD2 (7 bases). This CDR3 region has 15 residues. Germline V gene lookup returns CDR1 SGHAT and CDR2 FQNNGV. V was clipped by 4 bases and J by 5 bases, with 17 bases between them. The CDR3 loop is CASSSLRGAYETQYF. The CDR3 region has the DNA TGTGCCAGCAGCTCTCTTCGGGGGGCGTATGAGACCCAGTACTTC.

The V and J genes are TRBV5-1 and TRBJ2-3; TRBD2 might be the D (6 bases). Germline V gene sequence: CDR1 SGHRS, CDR2 YFSETQ. The CDR3 is 14 amino acids. V was shortened by 7 bases and J by 2 bases, with 14 bases between the two germline ends. CDR3 loop: CASRAGLVTDTQYF. The CDR3 DNA follows: TGCGCCAGCCGAGCGGGCTTGGTCACAGATACGCAGTATTTT.

This clone was detected only once. The V and J genes are TRBV7-2 and TRBJ1-5; TRBD1 is a possible D gene (5 bases). CDR3 length: 17 amino acids. Per germline, CDR1 SGHTA and CDR2 FQGNSA. V lost 3 bases, J lost 2 bases, and 17 bases lay in between. The CDR3 region is CASSFAPSGGGNQPQHF. For the CDR3, the DNA is TGTGCCAGCAGCTTCGCTCCCTCTGGGGGGGGCAATCAGCCCCAGCATTTT.

This rearrangement joins TRBV9 to TRBJ2-3; 9 bases agree with TRBD2. CDR3 size: 16 residues. The J segment lost 0 bases and the V segment lost 4 bases, leaving 6 bases of the junction unmatched. Germline-derived CDR1 and CDR2 are SGDLS and YYNGEE. The DNA for the CDR3 is TGTGCCAGCAGCCCTAGCGGGACGAAGAGCACAGATACGCAGTATTTT. It is translated as CASSPSGTKSTDTQYF.

The V call is TRBV19, the J call TRBJ2-1; 7 bases align to TRBD2. Germline loops: CDR1 LNHDA, CDR2 SQIVND (reference sequence). V was clipped by 3 bases and J by 0 bases; unmatched bases: 5. The CDR3 covers 16 residues. CDR3 region: CASSISGHSSYNEQFF. The CDR3 DNA reads as TGTGCCAGTAGTATTAGCGGGCATAGCTCCTACAATGAGCAGTTCTTC. Filled out from reference TRBV19 and TRBJ2-1, the complete variable domain reads DGGITQSPKYLFRKEGQNVTLSCEQNLNHDAMYWYRQDPGQGLRLIYYSQIVNDFQKGDIAEGYSVSREKKESFPLTVTSAQKNPTAFYLCASSISGHSSYNEQFFGPGTRLTVL.

The J gene is TRBJ1-2, the V gene TRBV30; maybe TRBD1 (5 bases). The CDR3 has 13 amino acids. The V gene's germline CDR1 is GTSNPN and CDR2 SVGIG (reference sequence). Trimming removed 0 bases from V and 8 bases from J, with 13 bases in between. CDR3 sequence: CAWSVLGQAGYTF. For the CDR3, the DNA is TGTGCCTGGAGTGTACTGGGGCAGGCGGGCTACACCTTC.

V usage is TRBV30 and J usage is TRBJ2-3, with a weak D call TRBD2 (6 bases). Germline V gene sequence: CDR1 GTSNPN, CDR2 SVGIG (reference sequence). Trimming pared 2 bases from V and 7 bases from J, leaving 25 bases between. This CDR3 comprises 17 residues. The CDR3 nucleotides read TGTGCCTGGAGTCTCCCTCCATTAGGGACTGAACCTTATACGCAGTATTTT. Its protein product is CAWSLPPLGTEPYTQYF.

V is TRBV19 and J is TRBJ1-2, with a tentative D call TRBD1 (6 bases). Deletions cut 1 base from V and 3 bases from J, with 9 bases between. The CDR3 has 14 amino acids. Germline V gives CDR1 LNHDA, CDR2 SQIVND (reference sequence). The CDR3 spells CASSIVSGDYGYTF. The CDR3 bases are TGTGCCAGTAGTATAGTTTCAGGGGACTATGGCTACACCTTC. The full variable domain, completed using reference TRBV19 and TRBJ1-2, is DGGITQSPKYLFRKEGQNVTLSCEQNLNHDAMYWYRQDPGQGLRLIYYSQIVNDFQKGDIAEGYSVSREKKESFPLTVTSAQKNPTAFYLCASSIVSGDYGYTFGSGTRLTVV.

The chain carries TRBV5-1 and TRBJ1-2; 8 bases match TRBD1. The CDR3 runs 16 residues. CDR1 and CDR2 (germline): SGHRS, YFSETQ. The trim removed 4 bases at V and 3 bases at J, leaving 11 bases unmatched. CDR3 nucleotide sequence: TGCGCCAGCAGCGAACATCAGGGGGCCGGGGACTATGGCTACACCTTC. Translating it yields CASSEHQGAGDYGYTF.